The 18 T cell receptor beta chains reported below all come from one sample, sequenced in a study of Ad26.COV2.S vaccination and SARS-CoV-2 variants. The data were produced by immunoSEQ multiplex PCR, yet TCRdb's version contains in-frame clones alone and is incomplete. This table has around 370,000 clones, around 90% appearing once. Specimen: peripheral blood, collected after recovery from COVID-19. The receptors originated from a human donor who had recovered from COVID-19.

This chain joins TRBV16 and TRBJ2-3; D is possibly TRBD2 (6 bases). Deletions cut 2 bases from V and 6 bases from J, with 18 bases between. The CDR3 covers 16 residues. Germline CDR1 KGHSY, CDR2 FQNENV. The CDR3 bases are TGTGCCAGCAGCCAAAGGGATAAGGGAGGCCGCGATACGCAGTATTTT. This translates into CASSQRDKGGRDTQYF.

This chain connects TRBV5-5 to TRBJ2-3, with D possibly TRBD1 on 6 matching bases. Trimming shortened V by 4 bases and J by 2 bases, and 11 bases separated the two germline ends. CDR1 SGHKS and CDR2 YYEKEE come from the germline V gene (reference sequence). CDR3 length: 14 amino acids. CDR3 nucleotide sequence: TGTGCCAGCAGCACACAGGGAATCACAGATACGCAGTATTTT. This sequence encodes CASSTQGITDTQYF.

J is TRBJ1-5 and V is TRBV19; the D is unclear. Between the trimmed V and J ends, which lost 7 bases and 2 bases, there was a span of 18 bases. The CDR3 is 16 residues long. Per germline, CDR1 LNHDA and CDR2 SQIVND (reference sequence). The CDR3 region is CASIPNGGVGNQPQHF. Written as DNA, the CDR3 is TGTGCCAGTATTCCTAATGGAGGAGTAGGCAATCAGCCCCAGCATTTT.

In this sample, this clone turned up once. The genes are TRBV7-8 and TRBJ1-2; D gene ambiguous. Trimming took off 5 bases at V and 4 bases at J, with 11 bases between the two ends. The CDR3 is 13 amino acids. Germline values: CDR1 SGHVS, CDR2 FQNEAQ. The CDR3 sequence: CASSPRLVYGYTF. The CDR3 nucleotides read TGTGCCAGCAGCCCACGACTCGTCTATGGCTACACCTTC.

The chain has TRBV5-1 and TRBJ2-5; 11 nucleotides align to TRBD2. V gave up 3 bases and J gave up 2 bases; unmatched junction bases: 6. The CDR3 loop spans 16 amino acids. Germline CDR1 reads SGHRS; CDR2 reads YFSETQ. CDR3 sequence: CASSWTRLAGQETQYF. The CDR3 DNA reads TGCGCCAGCAGCTGGACCCGACTAGCGGGACAAGAGACCCAGTACTTC.

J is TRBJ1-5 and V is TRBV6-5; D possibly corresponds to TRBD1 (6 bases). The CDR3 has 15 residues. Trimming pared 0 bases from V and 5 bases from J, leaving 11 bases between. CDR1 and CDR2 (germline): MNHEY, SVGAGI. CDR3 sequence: CASSYSGQAHQPQHF. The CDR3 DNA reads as TGTGCCAGCAGTTACTCGGGACAAGCCCATCAGCCCCAGCATTTT.

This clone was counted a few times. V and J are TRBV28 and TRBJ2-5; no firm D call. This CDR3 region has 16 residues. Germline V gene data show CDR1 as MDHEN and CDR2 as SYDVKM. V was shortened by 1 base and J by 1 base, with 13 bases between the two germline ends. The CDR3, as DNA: TGTGCCAGCAGTTTATCCTCCTCTCTGGGCCAAGAGACCCAGTACTTC. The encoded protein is CASSLSSSLGQETQYF. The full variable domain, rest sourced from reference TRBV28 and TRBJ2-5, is DVKVTQSSRYLVKRTGEKVFLECVQDMDHENMFWYRQDPGLGLRLIYFSYDVKMKEKGDIPEGYSVSREKKERFSLILESASTNQTSMYLCASSLSSSLGQETQYFGPGTRLLVL.

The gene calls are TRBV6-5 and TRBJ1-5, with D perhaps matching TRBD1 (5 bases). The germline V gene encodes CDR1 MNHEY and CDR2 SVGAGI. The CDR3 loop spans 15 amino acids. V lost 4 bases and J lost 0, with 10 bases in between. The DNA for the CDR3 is TGTGCCAGCAGTTCAGGGACCGATAGCAATCAGCCCCAGCATTTT. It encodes CASSSGTDSNQPQHF.

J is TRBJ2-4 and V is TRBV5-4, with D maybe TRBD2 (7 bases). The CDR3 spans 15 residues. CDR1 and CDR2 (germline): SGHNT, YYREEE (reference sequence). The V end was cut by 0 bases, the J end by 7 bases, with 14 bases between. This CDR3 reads CASSLAGKGGNIQYF. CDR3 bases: TGTGCCAGCAGCTTGGCCGGGAAGGGGGGGAACATTCAGTACTTC.

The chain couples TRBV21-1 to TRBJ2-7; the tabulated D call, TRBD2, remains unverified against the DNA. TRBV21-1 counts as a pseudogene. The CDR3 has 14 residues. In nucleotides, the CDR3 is TGTGCCAGCCTCGGGGACTACTTAACCTACGAGCAGTACTTC. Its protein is CASLGDYLTYEQYF.

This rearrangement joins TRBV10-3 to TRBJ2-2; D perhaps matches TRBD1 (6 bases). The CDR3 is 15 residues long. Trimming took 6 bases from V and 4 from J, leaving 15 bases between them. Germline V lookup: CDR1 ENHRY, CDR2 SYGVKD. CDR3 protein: CAIRGFQGSTGELFF. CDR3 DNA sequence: TGTGCCATCAGGGGCTTTCAGGGGTCCACCGGGGAGCTGTTTTTT.

CDR3 protein: CASSQILAGGVNQETQYF. In DNA, the CDR3 is TGTGCCAGCAGCCAAATACTAGCGGGGGGCGTCAACCAAGAGACCCAGTACTTC. The chain combines TRBV3-1 (or the pseudogene TRBV3-2) with TRBJ2-5; 12 nucleotides agree with TRBD2. The V and J ends lost 2 bases and 0 bases, in that order; junction bases with no gene match: 7. This CDR3 contains 18 residues. CDR1 is LGHDT and CDR2 is YNNKEL in the germline V gene (reference sequence).

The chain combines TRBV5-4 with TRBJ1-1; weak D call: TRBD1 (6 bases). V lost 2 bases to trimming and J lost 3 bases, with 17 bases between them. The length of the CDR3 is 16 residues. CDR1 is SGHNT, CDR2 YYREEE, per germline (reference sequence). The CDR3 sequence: CASSLGGSSGHTEAFF. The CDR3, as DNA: TGTGCCAGCAGCTTAGGGGGGTCTTCCGGTCACACTGAAGCTTTCTTT.

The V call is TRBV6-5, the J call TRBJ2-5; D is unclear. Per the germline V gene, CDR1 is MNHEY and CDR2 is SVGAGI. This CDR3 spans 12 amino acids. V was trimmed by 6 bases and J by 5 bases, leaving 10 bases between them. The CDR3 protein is CASRGSGETQYF. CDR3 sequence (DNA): TGTGCCAGCAGGGGATCTGGGGAGACCCAGTACTTC.

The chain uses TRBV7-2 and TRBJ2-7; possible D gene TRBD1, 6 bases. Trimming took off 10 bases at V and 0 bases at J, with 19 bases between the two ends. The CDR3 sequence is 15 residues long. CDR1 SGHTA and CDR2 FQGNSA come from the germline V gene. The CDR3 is CATVRRTGFSYEQYF. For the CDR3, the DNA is TGTGCCACCGTACGAAGAACAGGGTTCTCCTACGAGCAGTACTTC.

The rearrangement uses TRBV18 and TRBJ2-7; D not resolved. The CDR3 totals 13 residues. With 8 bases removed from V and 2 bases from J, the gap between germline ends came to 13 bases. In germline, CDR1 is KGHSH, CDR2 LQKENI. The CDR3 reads CASRQVKAYEQYF. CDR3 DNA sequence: TGTGCCAGCCGGCAGGTTAAAGCCTACGAGCAGTACTTC.

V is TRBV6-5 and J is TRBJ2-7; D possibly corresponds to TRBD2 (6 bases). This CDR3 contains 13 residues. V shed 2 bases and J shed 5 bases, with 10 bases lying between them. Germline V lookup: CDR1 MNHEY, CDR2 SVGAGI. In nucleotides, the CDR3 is TGTGCCAGCAGTTACGGAGGGGACGACGAGCAGTACTTC. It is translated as CASSYGGDDEQYF.

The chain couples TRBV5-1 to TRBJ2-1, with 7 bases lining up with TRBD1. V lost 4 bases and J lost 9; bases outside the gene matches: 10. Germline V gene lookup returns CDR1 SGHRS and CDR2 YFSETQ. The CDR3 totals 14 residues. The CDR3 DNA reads TGCGCCAGCAGCCAAGAAACAGGGGTCGGTGAGCAGTTCTTC. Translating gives CASSQETGVGEQFF.